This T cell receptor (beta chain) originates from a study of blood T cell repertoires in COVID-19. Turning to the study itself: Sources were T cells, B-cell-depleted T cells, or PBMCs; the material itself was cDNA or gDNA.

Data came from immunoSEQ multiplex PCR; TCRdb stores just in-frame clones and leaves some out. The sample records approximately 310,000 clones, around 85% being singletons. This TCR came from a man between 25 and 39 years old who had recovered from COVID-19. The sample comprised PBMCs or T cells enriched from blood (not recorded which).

The CDR3 here is CASSLQGTEAFF. The CDR3 DNA sequence: TGTGCCAGCAGTTTACAGGGAACTGAAGCTTTCTTT. The gene calls are TRBV6-7 and TRBJ1-1; D perhaps matches TRBD1 (6 bases). TRBV6-7 is classed as an ORF, of uncertain function. This CDR3 is 12 amino acids long. Trimming took 4 bases from V and 5 from J, leaving 8 bases between them.